The rows below give T cell receptor beta chains drawn from one sample of a study of neurological immune-mediated disorders. TCRdb reprocessed the 5' RACE reads with MiXCR, giving one entry per CDR3 protein. The sample consists of 65,000 to 85,000 distinct CDR3 sequences, more than 5% of them appearing once. Source material: PBMCs. All receptors come from a woman in her sixties with multiple sclerosis. The CDR3 runs from the conserved cysteine through the conserved F or W. Fields, in order: V gene, CDR3 length, J gene, clone size, D gene, CDR3 protein, CDR3 DNA. The D gene is left open where the match is weak. Rows may omit the clone size; those that give it use once, few, many or a size class.

TRBV5-1	15	TRBJ2-7	many	-	CASSLAAGVSYEQYF	TGCGCCAGCAGCTTGGCAGCAGGGGTATCCTACGAGCAGTACTTC
TRBV20-1	12	TRBJ1-2	many	-	CSAVRENYGYTF	TGCAGTGCGGTCAGGGAGAACTATGGCTACACCTTC
TRBV4-2	16	TRBJ2-6	many	-	CASSQQPASGANVLTF	TGTGCCAGCAGCCAACAGCCAGCGTCTGGGGCCAACGTCCTGACTTTC
TRBV5-1	13	TRBJ2-1	many	-	CASSRGRTNEQFF	TGCGCCAGCAGCAGGGGACGGACGAATGAGCAGTTCTTC
TRBV6-5	14	TRBJ1-5	-	TRBD1	CASRGQGWGQPQHF	TGTGCCAGCAGAGGACAGGGCTGGGGTCAGCCCCAGCATTTT
TRBV20-1	12	TRBJ2-7	many	-	CSARPQTYEQYF	TGCAGTGCTAGGCCCCAGACCTACGAGCAGTACTTC
TRBV7-2	14	TRBJ1-1	many	-	CASSPFGGGTEAFF	TGTGCCAGCAGCCCCTTCGGAGGGGGCACTGAAGCTTTCTTT
TRBV15	16	TRBJ2-5	many	TRBD2	CATSRDWPSGGETQYF	TGTGCCACCAGCAGAGATTGGCCTAGCGGGGGGGAGACCCAGTACTTC
TRBV18	15	TRBJ1-2	many	-	CASSPSEGNYYGYTF	TGTGCCAGCTCACCCAGCGAAGGGAACTACTATGGCTACACCTTC
TRBV3-1	15	TRBJ2-7	many	TRBD2	CASSQLSGGPYEQYF	TGTGCCAGCAGCCAACTCAGCGGGGGGCCTTACGAGCAGTACTTC
TRBV6-1	14	TRBJ1-1	many	TRBD1	CASRTGGSFTEAFF	TGTGCCAGCAGGACAGGGGGGTCATTCACTGAAGCTTTCTTT
TRBV7-9	15	TRBJ2-2	many	-	CASSSKTDPTGELFF	TGTGCCAGCAGCTCGAAGACGGATCCCACCGGGGAGCTGTTTTTT
TRBV20-1	16	TRBJ2-3	few	TRBD2	CSARLAGGKVTGTQYF	TGCAGTGCTAGACTAGCGGGGGGCAAAGTCACGGGTACGCAGTATTTT
TRBV7-2	15	TRBJ2-7	many	-	CASSRPDYEDNEQYF	TGTGCCAGCAGCAGACCGGACTACGAAGATAACGAGCAGTACTTC
TRBV15	16	TRBJ2-1	many	TRBD1	CATSSRATGQGYEQFF	TGTGCCACCAGCTCGAGGGCCACCGGACAGGGGTATGAGCAGTTCTTC
TRBV4-1	16	TRBJ1-1	many	-	CASSHPALRVATEAFF	TGCGCCAGCAGCCATCCTGCCCTCAGGGTGGCCACTGAAGCTTTCTTT
TRBV2	15	TRBJ2-5	many	TRBD2	CASSATTSGYETQYF	TGTGCCAGCAGTGCAACCACTAGCGGGTACGAGACCCAGTACTTC
TRBV18	16	TRBJ1-6	many	-	CASSTTVTPPYSPLHF	TGTGCCAGCTCAACGACAGTCACACCGCCTTATTCACCCCTCCACTTT
TRBV9	15	TRBJ1-1	many	-	CASSARDTKNTEAFF	TGTGCCAGCAGCGCCCGGGACACAAAGAACACTGAAGCTTTCTTT
TRBV3-1	12	TRBJ1-2	many	-	CASSHGGIGYTF	TGTGCCAGCAGCCATGGGGGGATTGGCTACACCTTC
TRBV14	14	TRBJ2-1	many	-	CASSQELFSREQFF	TGTGCCAGCAGCCAAGAGCTCTTCTCGCGTGAGCAGTTCTTC
TRBV5-1	16	TRBJ1-3	many	TRBD1	CASSATGGRSGNTIYF	TGCGCCAGCAGTGCGACAGGGGGCCGCTCTGGAAACACCATATATTTT
TRBV15	19	TRBJ1-1	many	-	CATSRGVGGSRGMNTEAFF	TGTGCCACCAGCAGAGGAGTGGGGGGATCCCGTGGAATGAACACTGAAGCTTTCTTT
TRBV12-3/TRBV12-4	13	TRBJ1-1	many	-	CASSLEGDTEAFF	TGTGCCAGCAGTTTAGAGGGGGATACTGAAGCTTTCTTT
TRBV5-1	15	TRBJ2-5	many	TRBD1	CASSKGTGGKETQYF	TGCGCCAGCAGCAAGGGAACAGGGGGGAAAGAGACCCAGTACTTC
TRBV7-7	14	TRBJ2-5	many	-	CASSLIPGQETQYF	TGTGCTAGCAGCTTAATCCCAGGGCAAGAGACCCAGTACTTC
TRBV12-3/TRBV12-4	14	TRBJ2-2	many	TRBD2	CASTAGLHTGELFF	TGTGCCAGCACAGCGGGGTTGCACACCGGGGAGCTGTTTTTT
TRBV20-1	16	TRBJ2-1	many	-	CSARDQVGDRYNEQFF	TGCAGTGCTAGAGATCAGGTAGGGGACCGCTACAATGAGCAGTTCTTC
TRBV7-2	15	TRBJ1-1	many	-	CASSLGRIMNTEAFF	TGTGCCAGCAGCTTAGGGCGGATCATGAACACTGAAGCTTTCTTT
TRBV5-6	15	TRBJ2-5	-	TRBD1	CASRRQGASSETQYF	TGTGCCAGCAGACGACAGGGGGCGAGCTCGGAGACCCAGTACTTC
TRBV5-1	16	TRBJ2-1	many	TRBD1	CASSQLGITGGNEQFF	TGCGCCAGCAGTCAACTTGGTATTACAGGGGGAAATGAGCAGTTCTTC
TRBV5-1	16	TRBJ2-6	-	-	CASSLAGSSGANVLTF	TGCGCCAGCAGCTTGGCCGGAAGCTCTGGGGCCAACGTCCTGACTTTC
TRBV10-3	14	TRBJ1-4	many	TRBD1	CATGTGATNEKLFF	TGTGCCACCGGGACAGGGGCAACTAATGAAAAACTGTTTTTT
TRBV11-1	12	TRBJ1-1	many	TRBD1	CATIAGGQEAFF	TGTGCCACCATAGCGGGGGGACAGGAAGCTTTCTTT
TRBV11-2	16	TRBJ2-5	many	-	CASRRGTHEGQETQYF	TGTGCCAGCAGGCGCGGGACCCACGAGGGGCAAGAGACCCAGTACTTC
TRBV2	14	TRBJ1-2	many	TRBD1	CASNMGQGVSGYTF	TGTGCCAGCAATATGGGACAGGGAGTCAGTGGCTACACCTTC
TRBV3-1	12	TRBJ2-7	many	-	CASRPAVGEQYF	TGTGCCAGCAGACCTGCCGTCGGCGAGCAGTACTTC
TRBV5-1	16	TRBJ2-5	many	TRBD2	CASSFWGGGNQETQYF	TGCGCCAGCAGCTTTTGGGGCGGGGGGAATCAAGAGACCCAGTACTTC
TRBV7-7	14	TRBJ2-5	many	TRBD2	CASSRSGEQETQYF	TGTGCCAGCAGCCGCAGCGGGGAACAAGAGACCCAGTACTTC
TRBV28	16	TRBJ2-1	many	-	CASSGDWLSSYNEQFF	TGTGCCAGCAGTGGAGATTGGCTGAGCTCCTACAATGAGCAGTTCTTC